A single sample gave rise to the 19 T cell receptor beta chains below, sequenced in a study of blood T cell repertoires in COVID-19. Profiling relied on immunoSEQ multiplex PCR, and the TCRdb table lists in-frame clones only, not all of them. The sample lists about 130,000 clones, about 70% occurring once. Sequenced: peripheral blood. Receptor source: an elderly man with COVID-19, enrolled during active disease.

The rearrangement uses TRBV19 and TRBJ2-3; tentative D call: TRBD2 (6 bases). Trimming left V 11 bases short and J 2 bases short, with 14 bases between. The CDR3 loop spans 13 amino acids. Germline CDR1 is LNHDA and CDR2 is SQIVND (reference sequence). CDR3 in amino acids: CAVAGSSTDTQYF. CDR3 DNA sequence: TGTGCCGTTGCGGGGAGCTCCACAGATACGCAGTATTTT.

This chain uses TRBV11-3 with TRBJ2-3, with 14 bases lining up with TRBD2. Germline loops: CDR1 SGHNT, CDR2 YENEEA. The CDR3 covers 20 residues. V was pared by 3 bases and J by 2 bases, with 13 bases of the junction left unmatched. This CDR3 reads CASSFGAATSGRAPTDTQYF. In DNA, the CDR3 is TGTGCCAGCAGCTTTGGGGCAGCGACTAGCGGGAGGGCCCCCACAGATACGCAGTATTTT. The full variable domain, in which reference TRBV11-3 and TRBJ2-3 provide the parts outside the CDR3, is EAGVVQSPRYKIIEKKQPVAFWCNPISGHNTLYWYLQNLGQGPELLIRYENEEAVDDSQLPKDRFSAERLKGVDSTLKIQPAELGDSAVYLCASSFGAATSGRAPTDTQYFGPGTRLTVL.

CDR3 coding DNA: TGCAGTGCTAGAGGCCAGCGGGAGCAGTTCTTC. It encodes CSARGQREQFF. The chain employs TRBV20-1 and TRBJ2-1, with TRBD2 as a possible D gene (5 bases). The CDR3 has 11 amino acids. Germline lookup yields CDR1 DFQATT and CDR2 SNEGSKA (reference sequence). Trimming left V 1 base short and J 10 bases short, with 8 bases between.

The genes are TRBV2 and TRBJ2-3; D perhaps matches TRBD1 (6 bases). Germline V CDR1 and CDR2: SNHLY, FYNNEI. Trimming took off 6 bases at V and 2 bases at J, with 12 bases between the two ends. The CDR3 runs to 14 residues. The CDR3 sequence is CASSRGHDTDTQYF. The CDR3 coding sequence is TGTGCCAGCAGCAGGGGCCACGACACAGATACGCAGTATTTT.

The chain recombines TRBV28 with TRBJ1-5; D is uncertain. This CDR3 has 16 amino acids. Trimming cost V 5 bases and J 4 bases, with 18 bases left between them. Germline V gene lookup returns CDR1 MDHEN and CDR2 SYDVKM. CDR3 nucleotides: TGTGCCAGCAGTCAGCGGTCCGCCTGGGGTAATCAGCCCCAGCATTTT. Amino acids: CASSQRSAWGNQPQHF.

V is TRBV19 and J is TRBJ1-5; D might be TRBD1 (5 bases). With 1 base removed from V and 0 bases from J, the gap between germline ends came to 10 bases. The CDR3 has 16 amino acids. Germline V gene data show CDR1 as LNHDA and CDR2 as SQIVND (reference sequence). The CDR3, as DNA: TGTGCCAGTAGTATAGTAGGGGCTCATAGCAATCAGCCCCAGCATTTT. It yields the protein CASSIVGAHSNQPQHF.

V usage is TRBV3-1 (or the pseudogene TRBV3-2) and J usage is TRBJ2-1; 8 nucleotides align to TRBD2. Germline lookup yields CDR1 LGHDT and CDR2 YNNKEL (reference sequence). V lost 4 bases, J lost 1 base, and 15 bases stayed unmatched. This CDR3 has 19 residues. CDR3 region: CASSPWGSGSSNSYNEQFF. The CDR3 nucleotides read TGTGCCAGCAGCCCTTGGGGAAGCGGGAGCTCTAATTCCTACAATGAGCAGTTCTTC.

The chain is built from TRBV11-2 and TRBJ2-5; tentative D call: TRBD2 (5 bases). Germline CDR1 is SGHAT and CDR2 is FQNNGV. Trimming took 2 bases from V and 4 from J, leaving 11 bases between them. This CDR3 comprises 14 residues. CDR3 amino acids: CASSLWAGRETQYF. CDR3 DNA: TGTGCCAGCAGCTTATGGGCGGGTAGAGAGACCCAGTACTTC. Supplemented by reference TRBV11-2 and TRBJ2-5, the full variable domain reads EAGVAQSPRYKIIEKRQSVAFWCNPISGHATLYWYQQILGQGPKLLIQFQNNGVVDDSQLPKDRFSAERLKGVDSTLKIQPAKLEDSAVYLCASSLWAGRETQYFGPGTRLLVL.

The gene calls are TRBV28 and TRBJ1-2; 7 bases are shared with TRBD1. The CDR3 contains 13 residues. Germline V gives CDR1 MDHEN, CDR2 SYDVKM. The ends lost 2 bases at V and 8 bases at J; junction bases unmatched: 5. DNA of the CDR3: TGTGCCAGCAGTTTAGAGGGGGCGCGAGGCTACACCTTC. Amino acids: CASSLEGARGYTF.

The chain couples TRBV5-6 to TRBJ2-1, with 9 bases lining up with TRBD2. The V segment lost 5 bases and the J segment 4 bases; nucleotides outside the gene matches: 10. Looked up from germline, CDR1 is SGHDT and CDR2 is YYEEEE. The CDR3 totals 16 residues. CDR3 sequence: CASSATLAGPYNEQFF. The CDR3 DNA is TGTGCCAGCAGTGCTACCCTAGCGGGGCCATACAATGAGCAGTTCTTC.

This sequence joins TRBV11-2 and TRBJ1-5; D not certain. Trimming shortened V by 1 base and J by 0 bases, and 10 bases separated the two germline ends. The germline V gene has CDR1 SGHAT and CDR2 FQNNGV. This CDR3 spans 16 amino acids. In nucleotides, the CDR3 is TGTGCCAGCAGCTTAGGAACAGCAATTAGCAATCAGCCCCAGCATTTT. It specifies CASSLGTAISNQPQHF.

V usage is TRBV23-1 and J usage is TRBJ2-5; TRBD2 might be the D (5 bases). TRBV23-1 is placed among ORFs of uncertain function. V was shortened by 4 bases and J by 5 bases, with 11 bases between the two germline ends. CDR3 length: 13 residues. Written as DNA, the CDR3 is TGCGCCAGCAGTCTAACCAGGAGGGAGACCCAGTACTTC. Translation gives CASSLTRRETQYF.

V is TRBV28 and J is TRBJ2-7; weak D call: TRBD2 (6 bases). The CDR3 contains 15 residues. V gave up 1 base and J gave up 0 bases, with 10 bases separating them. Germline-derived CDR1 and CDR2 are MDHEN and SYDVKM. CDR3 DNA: TGTGCCAGCAGTTTATATGGGGGGAACTCCTACGAGCAGTACTTC. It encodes CASSLYGGNSYEQYF.

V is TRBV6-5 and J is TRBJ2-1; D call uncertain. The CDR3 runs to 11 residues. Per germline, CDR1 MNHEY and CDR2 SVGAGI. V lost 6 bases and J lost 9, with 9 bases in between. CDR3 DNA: TGTGCCAGCAGATCCCGGGTTGAGCAGTTCTTC. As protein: CASRSRVEQFF.

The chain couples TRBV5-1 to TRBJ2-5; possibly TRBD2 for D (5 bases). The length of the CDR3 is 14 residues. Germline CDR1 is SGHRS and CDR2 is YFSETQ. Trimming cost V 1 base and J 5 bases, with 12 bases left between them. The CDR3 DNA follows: TGCGCCAGCAGCTTGACACCACGGGGTGAGACCCAGTACTTC. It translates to CASSLTPRGETQYF.

CDR3 protein: CASSLPGQGAVNTIYF. The CDR3 DNA reads TGTGCCAGCAGCCTCCCCGGACAGGGGGCAGTAAACACCATATATTTT. The chain couples TRBV5-4 to TRBJ1-3, with TRBD1 matching over 11 bases. This CDR3 comprises 16 residues. V shed 4 bases, J shed 6 bases, and the junction held 9 bases outside the gene matches. Germline loops: CDR1 SGHNT, CDR2 YYREEE (reference sequence).

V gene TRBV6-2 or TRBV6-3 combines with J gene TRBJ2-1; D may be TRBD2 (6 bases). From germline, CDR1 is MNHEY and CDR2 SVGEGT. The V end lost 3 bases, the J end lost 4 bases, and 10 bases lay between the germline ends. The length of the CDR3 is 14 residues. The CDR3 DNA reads TGTGCCAGCAGTTATGGGGGGTCGTACAATGAGCAGTTCTTC. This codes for CASSYGGSYNEQFF.

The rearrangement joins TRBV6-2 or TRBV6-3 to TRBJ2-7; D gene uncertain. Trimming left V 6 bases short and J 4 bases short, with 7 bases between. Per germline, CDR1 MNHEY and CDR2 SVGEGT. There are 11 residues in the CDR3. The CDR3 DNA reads TGTGCCAGCAGCCTACTATACGAGCAGTACTTC. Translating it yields CASSLLYEQYF.

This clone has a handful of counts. This chain's CDR3 is CASKGGIYEQYF. The CDR3 DNA is TGTGCCAGTAAAGGGGGAATATACGAGCAGTACTTC. This sequence joins TRBV19 and TRBJ2-7, with D perhaps matching TRBD1 (6 bases). V was cut by 7 bases and J by 4 bases, with 11 bases left in between. The CDR3 extends over 12 amino acids. Per germline, CDR1 LNHDA and CDR2 SQIVND (reference sequence).